The TCR beta chain under discussion was sequenced for a study of T cells in tuberculosis. About the research overall: A South African cohort included IGRA-negative adolescents, latently infected IGRA-positive adolescents and adults with active tuberculosis.

TCRdb's table, derived via immunoSEQ multiplex PCR, lists solely in-frame clones and lacks some. Here the sample spans 25,000 to 35,000 clones, approximately 93% being singletons. Trimming cost V 5 bases and J 7 bases, with 14 bases left between them. Germline CDR1 is MNHEY and CDR2 is SVGAGI. The CDR3 extends over 13 amino acids. The V gene is TRBV6-5, the J gene TRBJ1-2; D is ambiguous. The receptor was derived from a donor between 10 and 35 years old with latent tuberculosis or without tuberculosis infection. Sequencing input: PBMCs. The CDR3 DNA reads TGTGCCAGCAGTAGAGTGCCCAGGCTTGGCTACACCTTC. This sequence encodes CASSRVPRLGYTF.